The 5 T cell receptor beta chains reported below all come from one sample, sequenced in a study of T-cell reconstitution after alpha-beta-depleted transplantation in children. Unique molecular identifiers were incorporated when the TCRbeta library was constructed. Each CDR3 protein gets one entry after TCRdb re-called the PCR reads with MiXCR. The sample records 450,000 to 600,000 distinct CDR3 sequences, 10% to 15% being singletons. The material was PBMCs, mostly from graft donor cells, obtained 360 days after TCRalphabeta/CD19-depleted stem cell transplant. Receptors originate from a male patient younger than 18 who had a stem cell transplant for acute myeloid leukemia, so the T cells may come from the graft donor.

This clonotype has ten or more counts. Here the CDR3 reads CSARVPGPKETQYF. CDR3 DNA: TGCAGTGCTAGAGTGCCAGGACCCAAAGAGACCCAGTACTTC. The chain uses TRBV20-1 and TRBJ2-5; D is ambiguous. V was cut by 1 base and J by 3 bases, with 12 bases left in between. CDR3 size: 14 residues. Germline assignment: CDR1 DFQATT and CDR2 SNEGSKA (reference sequence).

There are many counts of this clonotype. The V and J genes are TRBV18 and TRBJ2-3; 9 bases map to TRBD2. J gave up 2 bases and V 3 bases, and 3 bases lay outside the gene matches. The CDR3 runs to 15 residues. From germline, CDR1 is KGHSH and CDR2 LQKENI. This chain's CDR3 is CASSPLAGVTDTQYF. CDR3 DNA sequence: TGTGCCAGCTCACCCTTAGCGGGAGTCACAGATACGCAGTATTTT.

This clonotype was picked up many times. This rearrangement joins TRBV7-6 to TRBJ2-3; 10 nucleotides match TRBD1. The CDR3 runs to 15 residues. The V and J ends lost 4 bases and 2 bases, in that order; junction bases with no gene match: 3. From germline, CDR1 is SGHVS and CDR2 FNYEAQ. In DNA form, the CDR3 reads TGTGCCAGCAGCTACGGGACAGGGGTCACAGATACGCAGTATTTT. Its protein is CASSYGTGVTDTQYF. Full variable domain (missing parts from reference TRBV7-6 and TRBJ2-3): GAGVSQSPRYKVTKRGQDVALRCDPISGHVSLYWYRQALGQGPEFLTYFNYEAQQDKSGLPNDRFSAERPEGSISTLTIQRTEQRDSAMYRCASSYGTGVTDTQYFGPGTRLTVL.

The J gene is TRBJ2-6, the V gene TRBV9; D is unclear. The length of the CDR3 is 18 residues. The V end was cut by 4 bases, the J end by 0 bases, with 17 bases between. CDR1 SGDLS and CDR2 YYNGEE come from the germline V gene. The CDR3 spells CASSSSLKSLSGANVLTF. The CDR3 DNA follows: TGTGCCAGCAGCTCCTCGTTGAAGTCGCTCTCTGGGGCCAACGTCCTGACTTTC.

This clonotype was found many times. The gene calls are TRBV6-2 or TRBV6-3 and TRBJ2-7; D not certain. The germline V gene encodes CDR1 MNHEY and CDR2 SVGEGT. The CDR3 contains 14 residues. Trimming shortened V by 2 bases and J by 3 bases, and 11 bases separated the two germline ends. As DNA, the CDR3 is TGTGCCAGCAGTTACCCCGCCGCCCGCTACGAGCAGTACTTC. The encoded protein is CASSYPAARYEQYF.